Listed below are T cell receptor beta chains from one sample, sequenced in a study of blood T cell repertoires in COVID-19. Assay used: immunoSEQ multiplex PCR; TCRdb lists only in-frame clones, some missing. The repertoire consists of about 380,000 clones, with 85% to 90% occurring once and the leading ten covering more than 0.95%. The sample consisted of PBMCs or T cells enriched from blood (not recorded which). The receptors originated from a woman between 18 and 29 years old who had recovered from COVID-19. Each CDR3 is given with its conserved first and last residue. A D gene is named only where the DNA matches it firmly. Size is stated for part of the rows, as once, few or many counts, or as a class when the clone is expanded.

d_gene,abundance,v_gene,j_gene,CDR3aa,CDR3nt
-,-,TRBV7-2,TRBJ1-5,CASSLFDQPQHF,TGTGCCAGCAGCTTATTCGATCAGCCCCAGCATTTT
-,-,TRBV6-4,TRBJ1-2,CASGKQGFGYTF,TGTGCCAGCGGGAAGCAGGGTTTTGGCTACACCTTC
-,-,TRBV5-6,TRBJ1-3,CASSLGQENTIYF,TGTGCCAGCAGCTTGGGACAGGAAAACACCATATATTTT
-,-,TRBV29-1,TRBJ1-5,CSVAGAPNQPQHF,TGCAGCGTTGCAGGGGCGCCGAATCAGCCCCAGCATTTT
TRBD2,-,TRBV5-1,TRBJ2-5,CASSLFAGGNQETQYF,TGCGCCAGCAGCTTATTCGCGGGGGGGAACCAAGAGACCCAGTACTTC
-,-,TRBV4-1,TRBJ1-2,CASSQDYYYGYTF,TGCGCCAGCAGCCAAGATTACTACTATGGCTACACCTTC
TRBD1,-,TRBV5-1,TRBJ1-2,CASSYSRDRGVAYGYTF,TGCGCCAGCAGCTACTCCCGGGACAGGGGGGTTGCCTATGGCTACACCTTC
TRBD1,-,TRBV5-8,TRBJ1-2,CASSPGQGARFGYTF,TGTGCCAGCAGCCCGGGACAGGGGGCGCGTTTTGGCTACACCTTC
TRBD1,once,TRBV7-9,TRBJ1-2,CASSLAGGAKGNYGYTF,TGTGCCAGCAGCTTGGCAGGGGGCGCGAAAGGGAACTATGGCTACACCTTC
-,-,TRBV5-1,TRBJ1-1,CASSLRPATNTEAFF,TGCGCCAGCAGCTTGAGGCCAGCGACGAACACTGAAGCTTTCTTT
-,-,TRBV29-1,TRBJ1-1,CSVTGRGTEAFF,TGCAGCGTCACAGGCCGAGGCACTGAAGCTTTCTTT
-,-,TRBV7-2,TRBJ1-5,CASSLGNIGGNQPQHF,TGTGCCAGCAGCTTAGGTAATATCGGCGGGAATCAGCCCCAGCATTTT
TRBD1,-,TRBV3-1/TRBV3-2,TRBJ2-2,CASSQWDRINTGELFF,TGTGCCAGCAGCCAATGGGACAGGATTAACACCGGGGAGCTGTTTTTT
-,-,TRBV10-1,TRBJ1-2,CASRKNGGRF,TGCGCCAGCAGAAAGAACGGAGGACGTTTC
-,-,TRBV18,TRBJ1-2,CASGDTTGPNYGYTF,TGTGCCAGCGGGGACACTACGGGACCGAACTATGGCTACACCTTC
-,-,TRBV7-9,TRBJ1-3,CASSLNRGYSGNTIYF,TGTGCCAGCAGCTTAAATAGGGGCTACTCTGGAAACACCATATATTTT
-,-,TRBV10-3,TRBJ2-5,CAISRGQGETQYF,TGTGCCATTTCCAGGGGTCAGGGAGAGACCCAGTACTTC
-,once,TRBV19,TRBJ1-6,CASSISASRYQNSPLHF,TGTGCCAGTAGTATTTCCGCCTCTCGCTATCAAAATTCACCCCTCCACTTT
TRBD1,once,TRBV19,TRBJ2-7,CASSILGQGGDEQYF,TGTGCCAGTAGTATCCTCGGACAGGGGGGAGACGAGCAGTACTTC
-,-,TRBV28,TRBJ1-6,CASSLTHSLSPLHF,TGTGCCAGCAGTTTGACACATTCTCTCTCACCCCTCCACTTT
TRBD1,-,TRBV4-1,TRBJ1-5,CASSQAGTAQPQHF,TGCGCCAGCAGCCAAGCCGGGACAGCTCAGCCCCAGCATTTT
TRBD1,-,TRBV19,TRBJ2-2,CASSRTGGITGELFF,TGTGCCAGTAGTAGGACAGGGGGTATCACCGGGGAGCTGTTTTTT
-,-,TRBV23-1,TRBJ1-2,CARGQCYGYTF,TGCGCAAGAGGACAGTGCTATGGCTACACCTTC
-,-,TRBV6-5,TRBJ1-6,CASRAPGHYNSPLHF,TGTGCCAGCAGGGCCCCGGGACACTATAATTCACCCCTCCACTTT
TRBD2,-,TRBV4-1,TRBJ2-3,CASSHQAALAGGRGVTDTQYF,TGCGCCAGCAGCCATCAGGCGGCGCTAGCGGGGGGGAGGGGTGTCACAGATACGCAGTATTTT
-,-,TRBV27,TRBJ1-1,CASSLRDIPEAFF,TGTGCCAGCAGCTTACGGGACATTCCTGAAGCTTTCTTT
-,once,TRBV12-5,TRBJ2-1,CASGGLVPNEQFF,TGTGCTAGTGGTGGACTGGTCCCCAATGAGCAGTTCTTC
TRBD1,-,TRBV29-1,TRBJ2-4,CSVAFPGQTRDIQYF,TGCAGCGTTGCATTCCCGGGACAGACAAGGGACATTCAGTACTTC
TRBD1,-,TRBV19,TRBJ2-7,CASSETGEFMNEQYF,TGTGCCAGTAGTGAAACAGGGGAATTTATGAACGAGCAGTACTTC
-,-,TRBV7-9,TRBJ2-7,CATTQTREQYF,TGTGCCACCACTCAAACCCGGGAGCAGTACTTC
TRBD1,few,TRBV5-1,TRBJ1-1,CASAPGQDPAGTEAFF,TGCGCCAGCGCACCGGGACAGGACCCCGCTGGGACTGAAGCTTTCTTT
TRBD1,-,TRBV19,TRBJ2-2,CASETGTGVNTGELFF,TGTGCCAGCGAAACCGGGACAGGGGTGAACACCGGGGAGCTGTTTTTT
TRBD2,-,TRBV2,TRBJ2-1,CASRPGRLGNEQFF,TGTGCCAGCAGACCCGGGAGGCTGGGCAATGAGCAGTTCTTC
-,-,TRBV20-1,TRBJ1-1,CSAKRQTEAFF,TGCAGTGCTAAGAGACAGACTGAAGCTTTCTTT
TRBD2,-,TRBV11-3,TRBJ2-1,CASSSGLGEQFF,TGTGCCAGCAGCTCGGGACTAGGTGAGCAGTTCTTC
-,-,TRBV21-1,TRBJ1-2,CASSKCSGQGVGYTF,TGTGCCAGCAGCAAGTGTAGTGGACAGGGGGTTGGCTACACCTTC
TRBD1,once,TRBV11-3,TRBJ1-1,CASSRDRNTEAFF,TGTGCCAGCAGCCGGGACAGGAACACTGAAGCTTTCTTT
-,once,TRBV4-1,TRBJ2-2,CASSQVANLRELFF,TGCGCCAGCAGCCAAGTAGCAAACTTGAGGGAGCTGTTTTTT
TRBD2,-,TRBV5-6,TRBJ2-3,CASSLAGYSDTQYF,TGTGCCAGCAGCTTAGCGGGGTATTCAGATACGCAGTATTTT
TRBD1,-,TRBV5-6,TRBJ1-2,CASSWGITGGPYGYTF,TGTGCCAGCAGCTGGGGGATTACAGGGGGCCCCTATGGCTACACCTTC
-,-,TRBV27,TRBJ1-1,CASSLSTGNAEAFF,TGTGCCAGCAGCCTGTCGACGGGGAACGCTGAAGCTTTCTTT
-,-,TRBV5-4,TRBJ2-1,CASSTDSFSYNEQFF,TGTGCCAGCAGCACGGACAGTTTCTCCTACAATGAGCAGTTCTTC
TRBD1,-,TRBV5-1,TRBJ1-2,CASSFNSGGGYGYTF,TGCGCCAGCAGCTTTAATTCAGGGGGCGGCTATGGCTACACCTTC
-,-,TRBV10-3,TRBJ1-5,CAISESFTSGGNQPQHF,TGTGCCATCAGTGAGTCGTTCACTTCGGGGGGCAATCAGCCCCAGCATTTT
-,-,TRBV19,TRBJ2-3,CASSTGSSGRTDTQYF,TGTGCCAGTAGTACGGGGAGTAGCGGTCGCACAGATACGCAGTATTTT
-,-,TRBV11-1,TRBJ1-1,CASSLAYWQETLNTEAFF,TGTGCCAGCAGCTTAGCATACTGGCAGGAAACCTTGAACACTGAAGCTTTCTTT
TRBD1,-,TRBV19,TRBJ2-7,CASGHRGYEQYF,TGTGCCAGTGGTCACAGGGGCTACGAGCAGTACTTC
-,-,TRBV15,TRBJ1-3,CAAHPGGTGNTIYF,TGTGCCGCCCACCCGGGTGGCACTGGAAACACCATATATTTT
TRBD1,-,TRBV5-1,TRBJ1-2,CASGQGAVYGYTF,TGCGCCAGCGGACAGGGGGCGGTCTATGGCTACACCTTC
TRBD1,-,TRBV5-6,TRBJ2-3,CASSPGQGVYGTDTQYF,TGTGCCAGCAGCCCGGGACAGGGGGTTTATGGAACAGATACGCAGTATTTT
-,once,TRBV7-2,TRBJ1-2,CASSLGTAANYGYTF,TGTGCCAGCAGCTTAGGGACAGCCGCTAACTATGGCTACACCTTC
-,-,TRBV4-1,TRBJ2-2,CASSQGPPGINTGELFF,TGCGCCAGCAGCCAAGGCCCTCCAGGGATCAACACCGGGGAGCTGTTTTTT